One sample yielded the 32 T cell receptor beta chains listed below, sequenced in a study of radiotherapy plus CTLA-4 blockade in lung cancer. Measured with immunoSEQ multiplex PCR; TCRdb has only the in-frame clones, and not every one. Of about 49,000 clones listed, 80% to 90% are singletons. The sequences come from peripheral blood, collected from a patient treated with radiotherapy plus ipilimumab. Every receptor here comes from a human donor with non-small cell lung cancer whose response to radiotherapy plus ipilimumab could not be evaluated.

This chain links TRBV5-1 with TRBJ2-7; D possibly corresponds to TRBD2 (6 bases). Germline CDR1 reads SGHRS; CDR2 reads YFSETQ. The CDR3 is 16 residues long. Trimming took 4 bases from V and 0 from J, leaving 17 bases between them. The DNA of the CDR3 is TGCGCCAGCAGCACAACTAGCCCCGTGAGCTCCTACGAGCAGTACTTC. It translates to CASSTTSPVSSYEQYF.

CDR3 nucleotides: TGTGCCAGCGCCGGCGGACAGGGGGCTGTCTCTGGGGCCAACGTCCTGACTTTC. Translation: CASAGGQGAVSGANVLTF. This chain connects TRBV2 to TRBJ2-6, with 11 bases fitting TRBD1. With V trimmed by 8 bases and J by 0 bases, 9 bases remained unmatched. CDR1 SNHLY and CDR2 FYNNEI come from the germline V gene. This CDR3 has 18 amino acids. The complete variable domain, with remaining parts taken from reference TRBV2 and TRBJ2-6, reads EPEVTQTPSHQVTQMGQEVILRCVPISNHLYFYWYRQILGQKVEFLVSFYNNEISEKSEIFDDQFSVERPDGSNFTLKIRSTKLEDSAMYFCASAGGQGAVSGANVLTFGAGSRLTVL.

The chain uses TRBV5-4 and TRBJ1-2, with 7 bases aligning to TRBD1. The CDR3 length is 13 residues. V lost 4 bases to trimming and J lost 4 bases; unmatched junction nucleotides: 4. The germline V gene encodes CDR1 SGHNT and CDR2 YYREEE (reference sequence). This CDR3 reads CASSVGTVYGYTF. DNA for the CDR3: TGTGCCAGCAGCGTCGGGACAGTCTATGGCTACACCTTC.

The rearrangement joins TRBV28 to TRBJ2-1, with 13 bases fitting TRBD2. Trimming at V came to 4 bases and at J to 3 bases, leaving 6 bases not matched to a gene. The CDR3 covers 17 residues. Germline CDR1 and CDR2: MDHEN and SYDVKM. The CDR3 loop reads CASSSFGTSGNYNEQFF. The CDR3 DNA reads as TGTGCCAGCAGTTCTTTCGGGACTAGCGGGAACTACAATGAGCAGTTCTTC. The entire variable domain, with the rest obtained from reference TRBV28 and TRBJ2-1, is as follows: DVKVTQSSRYLVKRTGEKVFLECVQDMDHENMFWYRQDPGLGLRLIYFSYDVKMKEKGDIPEGYSVSREKKERFSLILESASTNQTSMYLCASSSFGTSGNYNEQFFGPGTRLTVL.

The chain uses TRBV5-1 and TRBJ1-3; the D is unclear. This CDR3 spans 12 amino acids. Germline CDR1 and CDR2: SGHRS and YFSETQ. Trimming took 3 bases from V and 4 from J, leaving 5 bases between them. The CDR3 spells CASSSGGNTIYF. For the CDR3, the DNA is TGCGCCAGCAGCTCAGGAGGAAACACCATATATTTT.

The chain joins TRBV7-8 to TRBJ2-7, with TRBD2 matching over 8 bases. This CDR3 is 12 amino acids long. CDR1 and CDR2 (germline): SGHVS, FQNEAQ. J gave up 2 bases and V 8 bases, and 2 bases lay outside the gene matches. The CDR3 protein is CASGSGTYEQYF. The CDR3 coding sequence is TGTGCCAGCGGTAGCGGGACCTACGAGCAGTACTTC.

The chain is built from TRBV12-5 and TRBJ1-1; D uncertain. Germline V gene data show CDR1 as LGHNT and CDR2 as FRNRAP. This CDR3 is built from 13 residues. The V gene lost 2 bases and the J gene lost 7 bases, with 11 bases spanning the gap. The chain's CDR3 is CASGLQREGEAFF. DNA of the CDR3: TGTGCTAGTGGTTTGCAACGGGAAGGTGAAGCTTTCTTT.

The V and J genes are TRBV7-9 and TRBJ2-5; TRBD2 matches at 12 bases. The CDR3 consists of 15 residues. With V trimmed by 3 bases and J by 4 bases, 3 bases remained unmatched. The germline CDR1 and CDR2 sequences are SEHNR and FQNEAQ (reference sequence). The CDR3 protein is CASSLTSGSAETQYF. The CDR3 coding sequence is TGTGCCAGCAGCTTGACTAGCGGGAGCGCAGAGACCCAGTACTTC.

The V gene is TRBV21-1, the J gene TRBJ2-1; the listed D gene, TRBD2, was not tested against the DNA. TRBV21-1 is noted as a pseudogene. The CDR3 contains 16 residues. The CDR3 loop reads CASSKASGRARDEQFF. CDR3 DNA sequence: TGTGCCAGCAGCAAAGCTAGCGGGAGGGCCAGGGATGAGCAGTTCTTC.

CDR3 loop: CASSLASPSYNEQFF. CDR3 sequence (DNA): TGTGCCAGCAGTTTGGCTAGCCCGTCTTACAATGAGCAGTTCTTC. The J gene is TRBJ2-1, the V gene TRBV28; D may be TRBD2 (5 bases). V was cut by 3 bases and J by 4 bases, with 13 bases left in between. CDR3 length: 15 amino acids. CDR1 is MDHEN, CDR2 SYDVKM, per germline.

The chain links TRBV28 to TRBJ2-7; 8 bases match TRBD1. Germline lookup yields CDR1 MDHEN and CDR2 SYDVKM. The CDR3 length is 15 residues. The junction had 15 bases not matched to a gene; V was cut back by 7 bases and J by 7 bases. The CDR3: CASTERTGWPEEQYF. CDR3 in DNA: TGTGCCAGCACCGAGAGGACAGGGTGGCCGGAGGAGCAGTACTTC.

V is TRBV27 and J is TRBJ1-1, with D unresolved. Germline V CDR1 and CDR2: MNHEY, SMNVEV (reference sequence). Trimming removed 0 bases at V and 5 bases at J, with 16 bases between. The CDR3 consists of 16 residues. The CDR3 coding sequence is TGTGCCAGCAGTTTATCCCTCGGGTACGGGGTAACTGAAGCTTTCTTT. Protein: CASSLSLGYGVTEAFF.

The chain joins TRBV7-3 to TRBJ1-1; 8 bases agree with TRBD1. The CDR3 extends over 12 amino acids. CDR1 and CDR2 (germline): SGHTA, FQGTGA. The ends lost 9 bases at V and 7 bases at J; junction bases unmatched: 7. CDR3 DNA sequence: TGTGCCAGTGGACAGGGAGTCGGTGAAGCTTTCTTT. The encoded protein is CASGQGVGEAFF.

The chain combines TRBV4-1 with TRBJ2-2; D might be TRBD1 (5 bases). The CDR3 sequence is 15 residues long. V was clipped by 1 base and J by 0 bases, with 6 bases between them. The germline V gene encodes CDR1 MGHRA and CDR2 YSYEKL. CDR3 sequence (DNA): TGCGCCAGCAGCCAAGGACAGTCGAACACCGGGGAGCTGTTTTTT. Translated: CASSQGQSNTGELFF.

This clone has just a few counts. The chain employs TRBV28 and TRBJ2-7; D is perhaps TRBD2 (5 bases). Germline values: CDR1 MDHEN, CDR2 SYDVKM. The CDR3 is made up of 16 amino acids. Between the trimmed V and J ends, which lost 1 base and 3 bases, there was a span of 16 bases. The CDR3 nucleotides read TGTGCCAGCAGTTTATTTCGGGGTTCCAGTAGCTACGAGCAGTACTTC. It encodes CASSLFRGSSSYEQYF.

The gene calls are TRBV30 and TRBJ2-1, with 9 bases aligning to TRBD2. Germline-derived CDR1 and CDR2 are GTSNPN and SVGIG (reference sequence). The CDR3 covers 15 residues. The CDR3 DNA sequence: TGTGTCCTCAGCCCCCTAGCGGGATTTAGGAATGAGCAGTTCTTC. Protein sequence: CVLSPLAGFRNEQFF.

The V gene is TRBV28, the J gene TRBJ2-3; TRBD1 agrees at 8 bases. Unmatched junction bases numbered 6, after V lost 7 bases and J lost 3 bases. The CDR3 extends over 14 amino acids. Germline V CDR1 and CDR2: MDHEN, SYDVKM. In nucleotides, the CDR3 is TGTGCCAGCACTGCACAGGGGGTAACAGATACGCAGTATTTT. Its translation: CASTAQGVTDTQYF.

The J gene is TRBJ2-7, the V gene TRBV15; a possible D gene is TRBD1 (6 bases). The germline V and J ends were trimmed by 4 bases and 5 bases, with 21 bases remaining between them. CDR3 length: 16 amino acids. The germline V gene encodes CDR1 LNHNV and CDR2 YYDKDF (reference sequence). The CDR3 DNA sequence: TGTGCCACCAGCACCGACCGGGCCTTCCGGGACAACGAGCAGTACTTC. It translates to CATSTDRAFRDNEQYF.

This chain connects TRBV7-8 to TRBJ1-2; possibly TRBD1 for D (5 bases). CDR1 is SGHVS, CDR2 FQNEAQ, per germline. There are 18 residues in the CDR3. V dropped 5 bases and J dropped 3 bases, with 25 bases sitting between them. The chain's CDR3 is CASSTRTPLIGTDYGYTF. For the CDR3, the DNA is TGTGCCAGCAGCACCCGGACGCCATTAATCGGGACTGACTATGGCTACACCTTC.

The CDR3 reads CASSFPQNTEAFF. The CDR3 coding sequence is TGTGCCAGCAGCTTCCCACAGAACACTGAAGCTTTCTTT. V and J are TRBV5-4 and TRBJ1-1; D gene ambiguous. The CDR3 has 13 amino acids. CDR1 SGHNT and CDR2 YYREEE come from the germline V gene (reference sequence). Trimming pared 2 bases from V and 1 base from J, leaving 6 bases between.

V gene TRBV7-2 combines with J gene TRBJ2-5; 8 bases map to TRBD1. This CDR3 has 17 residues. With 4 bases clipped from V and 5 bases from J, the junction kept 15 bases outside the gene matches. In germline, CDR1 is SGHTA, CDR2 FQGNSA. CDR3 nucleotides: TGTGCCAGCAGCTCCAGGACAGGACAGGGCCTTAGGGAGACCCAGTACTTC. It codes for CASSSRTGQGLRETQYF.

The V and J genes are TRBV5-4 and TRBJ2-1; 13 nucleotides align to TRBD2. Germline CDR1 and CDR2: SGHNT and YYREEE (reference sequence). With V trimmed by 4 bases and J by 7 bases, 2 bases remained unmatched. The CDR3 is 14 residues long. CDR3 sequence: CASSAGLAGNEQFF. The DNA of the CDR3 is TGTGCCAGCAGCGCGGGACTAGCGGGAAATGAGCAGTTCTTC.

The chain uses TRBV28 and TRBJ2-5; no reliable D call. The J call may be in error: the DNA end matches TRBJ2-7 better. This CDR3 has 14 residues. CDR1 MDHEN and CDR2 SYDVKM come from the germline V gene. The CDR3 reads CASSLRRNSYEQYF. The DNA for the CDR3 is TGTGCCAGCAGTTTGAGGCGGAACTCCTACGAGCAGTACTTC.

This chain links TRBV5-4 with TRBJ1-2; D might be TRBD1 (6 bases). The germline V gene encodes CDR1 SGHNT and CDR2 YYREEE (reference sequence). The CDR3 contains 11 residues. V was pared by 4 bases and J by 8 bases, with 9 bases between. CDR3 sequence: CASSLQGGYTF. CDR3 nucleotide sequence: TGTGCCAGCAGCCTACAGGGAGGCTACACCTTC.

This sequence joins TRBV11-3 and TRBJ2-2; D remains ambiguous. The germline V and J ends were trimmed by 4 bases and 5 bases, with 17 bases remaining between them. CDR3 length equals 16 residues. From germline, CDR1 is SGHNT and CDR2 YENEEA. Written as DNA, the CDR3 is TGTGCCAGCAGCTCCCGTGAGTTAGCCAAGACCGGGGAGCTGTTTTTT. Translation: CASSSRELAKTGELFF.

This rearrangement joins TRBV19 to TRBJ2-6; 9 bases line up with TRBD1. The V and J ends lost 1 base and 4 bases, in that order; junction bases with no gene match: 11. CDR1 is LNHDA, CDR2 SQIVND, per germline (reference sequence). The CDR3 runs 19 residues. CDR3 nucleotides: TGTGCCAGTAGTATAGCCCGGGACAGGGTTAAGCGAGGGGCCAACGTCCTGACTTTC. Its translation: CASSIARDRVKRGANVLTF.

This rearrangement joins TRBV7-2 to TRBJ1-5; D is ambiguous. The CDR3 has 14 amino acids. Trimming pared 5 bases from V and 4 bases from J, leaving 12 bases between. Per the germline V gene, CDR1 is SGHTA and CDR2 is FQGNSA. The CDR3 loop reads CASSPETRNQPQHF. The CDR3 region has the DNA TGTGCCAGCAGCCCAGAGACACGAAATCAGCCCCAGCATTTT.

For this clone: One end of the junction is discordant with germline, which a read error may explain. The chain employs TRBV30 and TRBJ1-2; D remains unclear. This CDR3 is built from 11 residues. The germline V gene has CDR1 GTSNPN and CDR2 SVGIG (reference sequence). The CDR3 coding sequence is TGTGCCTGGAGTGTCGGTGGAGGTCATGACTTC. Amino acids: CAWSVGGGHDF.

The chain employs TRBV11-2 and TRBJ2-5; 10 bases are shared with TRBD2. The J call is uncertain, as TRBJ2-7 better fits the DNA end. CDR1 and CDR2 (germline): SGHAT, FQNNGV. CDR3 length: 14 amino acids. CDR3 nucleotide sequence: TGTGCCAGCAGCTTAGGACTAGCGGGCTACGAGCAGTACTTC. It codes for CASSLGLAGYEQYF.

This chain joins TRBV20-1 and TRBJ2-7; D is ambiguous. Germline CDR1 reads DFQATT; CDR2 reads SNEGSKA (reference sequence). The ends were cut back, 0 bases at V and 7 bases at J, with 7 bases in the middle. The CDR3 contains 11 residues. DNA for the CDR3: TGCAGTGCTAGAGATCCCAGGGAGCAGTACTTC. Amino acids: CSARDPREQYF.

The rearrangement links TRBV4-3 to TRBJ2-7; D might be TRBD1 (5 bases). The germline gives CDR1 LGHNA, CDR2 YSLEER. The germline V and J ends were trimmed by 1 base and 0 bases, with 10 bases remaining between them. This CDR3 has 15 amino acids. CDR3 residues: CASSQVGASSYEQYF. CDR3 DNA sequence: TGCGCCAGCAGCCAAGTTGGGGCTAGCTCCTACGAGCAGTACTTC.

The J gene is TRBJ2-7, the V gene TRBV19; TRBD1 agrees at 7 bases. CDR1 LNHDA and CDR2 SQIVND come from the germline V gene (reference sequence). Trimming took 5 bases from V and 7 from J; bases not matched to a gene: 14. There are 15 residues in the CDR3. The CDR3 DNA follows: TGTGCCAGTAGTCCAAGCCCGACAGGGTTCCGGGAGCAGTACTTC. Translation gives CASSPSPTGFREQYF.